A selection of T cell receptor beta chains follows, all from one sample in a study of early T cells in non-severe SARS-CoV-2 infection. TCRdb reprocessed the 5' RACE reads via MiXCR and lists one record per CDR3 protein. The table has tens of thousands of distinct CDR3 sequences, 8% to 13% seen once. This specimen was whole blood, taken at baseline. The source of these receptors is an adult who was a healthcare worker with PCR-confirmed SARS-CoV-2 infection or an uninfected control (not recorded which). CDR3s include the opening cysteine and the closing phenylalanine or tryptophan. The D gene is left open where the match is weak. Clone size appears in some rows only: once, few, many, or a class for an expanded clone.

j_call	d_call	clone_size	v_call	cdr3_length	cdr3_nt	cdr3_aa
TRBJ2-1	-	many	TRBV7-9	16	TGTGCCAGCAGCCGACCTGACGGAGGAGGGCCCAATGAGCAGTTCTTC	CASSRPDGGGPNEQFF
TRBJ2-3	TRBD2	-	TRBV10-3	17	TGTGCCATCAGTTCCGGACTAGCGGGACACGGGGTGGATACGCAGTATTTT	CAISSGLAGHGVDTQYF
TRBJ2-3	TRBD2	-	TRBV20-1	15	TGCAGTGCTAGAGGGTCTAGCGGGAGGACCAATACGCAGTATTTT	CSARGSSGRTNTQYF
TRBJ2-2	-	-	TRBV11-2	14	TGTGCCAGCAGCAACATCTGGGCCAATTTTGAGCTGTTTTTT	CASSNIWANFELFF
TRBJ2-7	TRBD2	-	TRBV2	15	TGTGCCAGCAGACCTGGACTAGCGGAACCCTACGAGCAGTACTTC	CASRPGLAEPYEQYF
TRBJ2-3	TRBD2	-	TRBV6-2/TRBV6-3	15	TGTGCCAGCAGTTACGCGGACGGGGGGGCAGATACGCAGTATTTT	CASSYADGGADTQYF
TRBJ2-3	TRBD2	-	TRBV5-1	15	TGCGCCAGCAGCTTAAGCGGGAGGAGGACAGATACGCAGTATTTT	CASSLSGRRTDTQYF
TRBJ2-7	-	many	TRBV15	14	TGTGCCACCAGCAGAGAACACGGGGCCTACGAGCAGTACTTC	CATSREHGAYEQYF
TRBJ2-3	-	few	TRBV20-1	11	TGCAGTGCAACGGGAGTAAATACGCAGTATTTT	CSATGVNTQYF
TRBJ2-3	-	many	TRBV7-2	15	TGTGCCAGCAGCTTAGCTCACCACCAAACAGATACGCAGTATTTT	CASSLAHHQTDTQYF
TRBJ2-1	TRBD1	few	TRBV6-2/TRBV6-3	16	TGTGCCAGCATCAAAGGAGGGACAGGGGCTTACAATGAGCAGTTCTTC	CASIKGGTGAYNEQFF
TRBJ2-5	TRBD2	few	TRBV7-7	16	TGTGCCAGCAGCCTGACTAGCGGGACCCTACAAGAGACCCAGTACTTC	CASSLTSGTLQETQYF
TRBJ2-1	-	-	TRBV7-2	13	TGTGCCAGCAGCTTATCGACGGTGGGGGAGCAGTTCTTC	CASSLSTVGEQFF
TRBJ2-4	TRBD2	-	TRBV5-4	18	TGTGCCAGCAGCTGGGGACTAGCGGGAGGGCCAGCCAAAAACATTCAGTACTTC	CASSWGLAGGPAKNIQYF
TRBJ2-7	-	many	TRBV5-4	12	TGTGCCAGCAGCTTGTGGCAGTACGAGCAGTACTTC	CASSLWQYEQYF
TRBJ2-2	TRBD2	many	TRBV4-1	17	TGCGCCAGCAGCCAAGATGCTAGCGGAGCTAACACCGGGGAGCTGTTTTTT	CASSQDASGANTGELFF
TRBJ2-1	-	-	TRBV24-1	13	TGTGCCACCAGTGCCCCGTCTGCGAATGAGCAGTTCTTC	CATSAPSANEQFF
TRBJ2-7	TRBD1	many	TRBV24-1	14	TGTGCCACCAGTGATCGGGACAGCTCCTACGAGCAGTACTTC	CATSDRDSSYEQYF
TRBJ2-2	-	few	TRBV10-1	13	TGCGCCAGCAGTGAGTCCCTGGACGGGGAGCTGTTTTTT	CASSESLDGELFF
TRBJ2-5	-	few	TRBV20-1	13	TGCAGTGCTAGAGATGTGGTCCAAGAGACCCAGTACTTC	CSARDVVQETQYF
TRBJ2-1	-	-	TRBV2	13	TGTGCCAGCAGTGAACTATTGATAAATGAGCAGTTCTTC	CASSELLINEQFF
TRBJ1-5	TRBD1	few	TRBV2	15	TGTGCCAGCAGTGGGGGACAGTATAGCAATCAGCCCCAGCATTTT	CASSGGQYSNQPQHF
TRBJ1-2	TRBD1	few	TRBV3-1	14	TGTGCCAGCAGCGGAGGGACAGGCTTCTATGGCTACACCTTC	CASSGGTGFYGYTF
TRBJ2-5	-	many	TRBV30	14	TGTGCCTGGGGGAGAGGCCAGACCGTTGAGACCCAGTACTTC	CAWGRGQTVETQYF
TRBJ2-2	-	many	TRBV5-6	15	TGTGCCAGCAACCTACGGCGCTATAAATCCGGGGAGCTGTTTTTT	CASNLRRYKSGELFF
TRBJ1-5	-	-	TRBV20-1	13	TGCAGTGCAACTCGGGATGGCAATCAGCCCCAGCATTTT	CSATRDGNQPQHF
TRBJ2-5	-	many	TRBV20-1	14	TGCAGTGCACCGGCCTTTCTTGGAGGAGAGACCCAGTACTTC	CSAPAFLGGETQYF
TRBJ2-5	-	few	TRBV2	11	TGTGCCAGCAGGGTTCGGGAGACCCAGTACTTC	CASRVRETQYF
TRBJ2-1	-	-	TRBV28	11	TGTGCCAGCAGGGAGCGGAATGAGCAGTTCTTC	CASRERNEQFF
TRBJ2-5	TRBD2	few	TRBV7-3	17	TGTGCCAGCAGCCCTGGGGCGGGACTAGCGGGTGGAGAGACCCAGTACTTC	CASSPGAGLAGGETQYF
TRBJ2-7	TRBD2	many	TRBV28	13	TGTGCCAGCAGTTGGACTAGCGCCTACGAGCAGTACTTC	CASSWTSAYEQYF
TRBJ2-2	TRBD1	few	TRBV18	16	TGTGCCAGCTCATCGGGACAGGGGACGAACACCGGGGAGCTGTTTTTT	CASSSGQGTNTGELFF
TRBJ2-5	-	few	TRBV21-1	14	TGTGCCAGCAGCAAAACTAGCGGAAGAGAGACCCAGTACTTC	CASSKTSGRETQYF
TRBJ2-1	-	-	TRBV5-1	15	TGCGCCAGCAGCTCCCTCGAGGGCTCCTACAATGAGCAGTTCTTC	CASSSLEGSYNEQFF
TRBJ2-3	-	few	TRBV7-9	15	TGTGCCAGCGCGATAGAGGGGAGGCCCACAGATACGGAGTATTTT	CASAIEGRPTDTEYF
TRBJ2-1	-	many	TRBV5-6	14	TGTGCCACCAGCCCGGGCGGGACGTACTATGAGCAGTTCTTC	CATSPGGTYYEQFF
TRBJ2-3	-	-	TRBV28	21	TGTGCCAGCAGTTTAAGGGGGAGGTACTCCCTAGCGGCCCTTGTGCAAGATACGCAGTATTTT	CASSLRGRYSLAALVQDTQYF